This T cell receptor (beta chain) was identified during a study of cytomegalovirus exposure and HLA in healthy donors. On the study more broadly: The roughly 120 million unique TCR beta sequences, from around 200 million T cells, were found by an earlier analysis.

Vbeta (60) and Jbeta (13) primers were used in the PCR. Generated by immunoSEQ multiplex PCR, the TCRdb table keeps only in-frame clones and is missing some. The data hold about 140,000 clones, with about 80% observed a single time. Study-level findings and limits: A missense variant in DCLRE1C was later tied to TCR beta V- and J-gene trimming.

With regard to this clone: Its target is not known.

The germline V gene has CDR1 MNHEY and CDR2 SMNVEV (reference sequence). The CDR3 totals 15 residues. The J segment lost 6 bases and the V segment lost 4 bases, leaving 8 bases of the junction unmatched. The rearrangement uses TRBV27 and TRBJ2-3, with 9 bases aligning to TRBD2. This TCR came from a young man in good health. The sample taken for sequencing was PBMCs. In nucleotides, the CDR3 is TGTGCCAGCAGTTCATATAGCGGGAGCGGGGATACGCAGTATTTT. Protein sequence: CASSSYSGSGDTQYF.